These 14 T cell receptor beta chains came from one sample sequenced in a study of spatial heterogeneity in lung cancer. TCRdb reprocessed the 5' RACE reads with MiXCR, giving one entry per CDR3 protein. The table includes 85,000 to 100,000 distinct CDR3 sequences, 10% to 15% detected once. The time point here: sample taken at primary tumor resection. The sequenced sample was PBMCs, obtained at surgery. The receptor source for this set is a male donor with early-stage non-small cell lung cancer.

This clonotype was picked up a small number of times. The genes are TRBV6-5 and TRBJ2-2, with a tentative D call TRBD1 (6 bases). Germline V gene sequence: CDR1 MNHEY, CDR2 SVGAGI. This CDR3 has 15 residues. Trimming left V 6 bases short and J 6 bases short, with 17 bases between. CDR3 loop: CASSRPTGRAGELFF. The CDR3 nucleotides read TGTGCCAGCAGCCGTCCCACAGGGCGAGCCGGGGAGCTGTTTTTT.

This clonotype was observed at least ten times. The chain carries TRBV20-1 and TRBJ2-4; unclear D gene. V lost 6 bases and J 11 bases, leaving 14 bases between the germline ends. The CDR3 sequence is 11 residues long. Germline CDR1 is DFQATT and CDR2 is SNEGSKA (reference sequence). DNA for the CDR3: TGCAGTGCGGCGAGGCCCCCCGTTCAGTACTTC. Encoded protein: CSAARPPVQYF.

This clonotype has more than one count but fewer than ten. The chain links TRBV2 to TRBJ2-2; D possibly matches TRBD1 or TRBD2 (5 bases each). Germline values: CDR1 SNHLY, CDR2 FYNNEI. The V end lost 7 bases, the J end lost 3 bases, and 12 bases lay between the germline ends. The CDR3 is made up of 14 amino acids. CDR3 bases: TGTGCCAGCATGGGGGTAGGAGACACCGGGGAGCTGTTTTTT. This gives the protein CASMGVGDTGELFF.

The V call is TRBV28, the J call TRBJ2-1, with 11 bases lining up with TRBD2. V lost 4 bases, J lost 3 bases, and 5 bases stayed unmatched. In germline, CDR1 is MDHEN, CDR2 SYDVKM. The CDR3 extends over 16 amino acids. CDR3 protein: CASSSILAGVYNEQFF. The CDR3 nucleotides are TGTGCCAGCAGTTCGATACTAGCGGGGGTCTACAATGAGCAGTTCTTC.

The chain joins TRBV11-1 to TRBJ2-1; TRBD1 matches at 9 bases. Germline CDR1 is SGHAT and CDR2 is FQDESV (reference sequence). The V segment lost 3 bases and the J segment 6 bases; nucleotides outside the gene matches: 0. There are 13 residues in the CDR3. The CDR3 DNA sequence: TGTGCCAGCAGCTTGGGACAGGGCAATGAGCAGTTCTTC. It is translated as CASSLGQGNEQFF. Looking up the rest from reference TRBV11-1 and TRBJ2-1 gives the full variable domain: EAEVAQSPRYKITEKSQAVAFWCDPISGHATLYWYRQILGQGPELLVQFQDESVVDDSQLPKDRFSAERLKGVDSTLKIQPAELGDSAMYLCASSLGQGNEQFFGPGTRLTVL.

This clonotype turned up a few times. The CDR3 coding sequence is TGTGCCAGCAGTTACTGGGTCCATGAGCAGTTCTTC. Translating it yields CASSYWVHEQFF. The chain is built from TRBV6-2 or TRBV6-3 and TRBJ2-1; D is ambiguous. This CDR3 spans 12 amino acids. Between the trimmed V and J ends, which lost 1 base and 8 bases, there was a span of 6 bases. Germline CDR1 reads MNHEY; CDR2 reads SVGEGT.

This clonotype has only a few counts. V is TRBV2 and J is TRBJ1-6; TRBD1 matches at 7 bases. The ends lost 6 bases at V and 7 bases at J; junction bases unmatched: 6. The CDR3 sequence is 14 residues long. CDR1 is SNHLY and CDR2 is FYNNEI in the germline V gene. CDR3 protein: CASREGQLNSPLHF. The CDR3, as DNA: TGTGCCAGCAGGGAGGGACAGCTCAATTCACCCCTCCACTTT.

Many counts were recorded for this clonotype. The chain is built from TRBV7-3 and TRBJ1-5; D call uncertain. The CDR3 consists of 17 residues. Germline CDR1 reads SGHTA; CDR2 reads FQGTGA. The ends were cut back, 5 bases at V and 2 bases at J, with 19 bases in the middle. Here the CDR3 DNA reads TGTGCCAGCAGCCTCCTTAACCGGGCTGGGGGCAATCAGCCCCAGCATTTT. This encodes CASSLLNRAGGNQPQHF.

This clonotype has just a few counts. V and J are TRBV12-3 or TRBV12-4 and TRBJ1-1; D gene ambiguous. There are 13 residues in the CDR3. Trimming pared 3 bases from V and 0 bases from J, leaving 5 bases between. This CDR3 is CASSFGMNTEAFF. CDR3 DNA: TGTGCCAGCAGTTTCGGTATGAACACTGAAGCTTTCTTT.

The sample holds many counts of this clonotype. V gene TRBV28 combines with J gene TRBJ2-4, with a possible D match to TRBD1 (5 bases). Trimming took off 2 bases at V and 3 bases at J, with 11 bases between the two ends. Germline lookup yields CDR1 MDHEN and CDR2 SYDVKM. This CDR3 has 15 residues. CDR3 nucleotides: TGTGCCAGCAGTTTACAAGGGGTGGACAAAAACATTCAGTACTTC. The encoded protein is CASSLQGVDKNIQYF.

This clonotype was observed a handful of times. V gene TRBV28 combines with J gene TRBJ2-7; D uncertain. The germline CDR1 and CDR2 sequences are MDHEN and SYDVKM. The V end was cut by 5 bases, the J end by 2 bases, with 10 bases between. This CDR3 comprises 13 residues. The CDR3 coding sequence is TGTGCCAGCAGTCCTTCCCCGGCCTACGAGCAGTACTTC. This encodes CASSPSPAYEQYF.

The sample holds many counts of this clonotype. V gene TRBV12-3 or TRBV12-4 combines with J gene TRBJ1-4; TRBD1 matches at 7 bases. The V and J ends lost 5 bases and 8 bases, in that order; junction bases with no gene match: 8. The CDR3 covers 14 residues. The CDR3 is CASSLQGFREKLFF. DNA for the CDR3: TGTGCCAGCAGTCTACAGGGGTTTAGGGAAAAACTGTTTTTT.

The chain uses TRBV12-3 or TRBV12-4 and TRBJ2-7, with TRBD2 identical over 12 bases. Trimming removed 6 bases from V and 4 bases from J; junction bases left unmatched: 7. This CDR3 comprises 15 residues. CDR3 nucleotide sequence: TGTGCCAGCAGCCGCTTGACTAGCGGGAGTTACGAGCAGTACTTC. Amino acid sequence: CASSRLTSGSYEQYF.

The rearrangement joins TRBV20-1 to TRBJ2-7; D gene unclear. CDR3 length: 13 residues. V lost 1 base, J lost 3 bases, and 10 bases lay in between. The germline gives CDR1 DFQATT, CDR2 SNEGSKA (reference sequence). CDR3 loop: CSARGNSFYEQYF. Here the CDR3 DNA reads TGCAGTGCTAGAGGGAACAGCTTCTACGAGCAGTACTTC.